This TCR beta chain was sequenced for a study of neurological immune-mediated disorders. The unsorted libraries were prepared from 2 million PBMCs (stored at -80 C). Overall study findings and caveats: No sharing of CDR3 amino acid sequences was observed among expanded clones across subjects, suggesting private repertoires in all groups.

Germline V gives CDR1 MNHNY, CDR2 SVGAGI (reference sequence). CDR3 length: 12 amino acids. Trimming left V 2 bases short and J 4 bases short, with 5 bases between. This clonotype was seen at least ten times. Antigen unknown. Synthesis of cDNA was accomplished via 5'RACE employing 10-nucleotide random UMIs. Every sequencing run produced over 200 million TCR-beta sequences that came from 15-18 subjects. TCRdb re-called the 5' RACE reads through MiXCR, storing one row per CDR3 protein. The sample yields more than 70,000 distinct CDR3 sequences, over 15% seen once. The chain is built from TRBV6-6 and TRBJ1-1; D not certain. The sequencing sample was made of PBMCs. This clonotype originated in a woman between 35 and 50 years old in good health. The CDR3 coding sequence is TGTGCCAGCAGTTACAGGGCCACTGAAGCTTTCTTT. This translates into CASSYRATEAFF.